These 25 T cell receptor beta chains were sequenced from one sample in a study of blood T cell repertoires in COVID-19. Assay: immunoSEQ multiplex PCR; the TCRdb copy retains only in-frame clones and omits some. The data show a few hundred thousand clones, approximately 81% seen once. Sequencing was done on a sample of peripheral blood. The receptors shown here come from a man younger than 40 with active or convalescent COVID-19.

V is TRBV27 and J is TRBJ1-6; 7 nucleotides agree with TRBD1. J lost 0 bases, V lost 5 bases, and 10 bases had no gene match. CDR1 and CDR2 (germline): MNHEY, SMNVEV (reference sequence). The CDR3 is 18 residues long. The CDR3 loop reads CASSIRQGRSSYNSPLHF. CDR3 sequence (DNA): TGTGCCAGCAGTATACGACAGGGTCGGAGCTCCTATAATTCACCCCTCCACTTT.

The chain recombines TRBV5-4 with TRBJ2-7, with D perhaps TRBD2 (7 bases). This CDR3 region has 15 residues. The V gene lost 1 base and the J gene lost 4 bases, with 15 bases spanning the gap. CDR1 is SGHNT and CDR2 is YYREEE in the germline V gene (reference sequence). This CDR3 reads CASSLNREGKYEQYF. The DNA for the CDR3 is TGTGCCAGCAGCTTGAACAGGGAGGGTAAATACGAGCAGTACTTC.

The chain recombines TRBV18 with TRBJ1-5; the D gene is possibly TRBD1 (6 bases). CDR3 size: 14 residues. The germline V gene encodes CDR1 KGHSH and CDR2 LQKENI. V gave up 10 bases and J gave up 3 bases, with 16 bases separating them. The CDR3 sequence: CATQGGGINQPQHF. As DNA, the CDR3 is TGTGCCACCCAAGGGGGGGGAATCAATCAGCCCCAGCATTTT. Supplemented by reference TRBV18 and TRBJ1-5, the full variable domain reads NAGVMQNPRHLVRRRGQEARLRCSPMKGHSHVYWYRQLPEEGLKFMVYLQKENIIDESGMPKERFSAEFPKEGPSILRIQQVVRGDSAAYFCATQGGGINQPQHFGDGTRLSIL.

This clone has ten or more counts. The genes are TRBV5-6 and TRBJ1-1; 9 nucleotides agree with TRBD1. The CDR3 sequence is 16 residues long. CDR1 is SGHDT and CDR2 is YYEEEE in the germline V gene. J lost 1 base, V lost 3 bases, and 7 bases had no gene match. In DNA, the CDR3 is TGTGCCAGCAGCTACCCTGAGACAGGGGGGAACACTGAAGCTTTCTTT. Encoded protein: CASSYPETGGNTEAFF.

This sequence joins TRBV5-1 and TRBJ1-1; D might be TRBD1 (5 bases). The germline V gene encodes CDR1 SGHRS and CDR2 YFSETQ. The CDR3 has 15 residues. V lost 4 bases, J lost 1 base, and 14 bases lay in between. CDR3 coding DNA: TGCGCCAGCAGCGTACAGGATTCTGGGAACACTGAAGCTTTCTTT. It codes for CASSVQDSGNTEAFF. The full variable domain, in which reference TRBV5-1 and TRBJ1-1 provide the parts outside the CDR3, is KAGVTQTPRYLIKTRGQQVTLSCSPISGHRSVSWYQQTPGQGLQFLFEYFSETQRNKGNFPGRFSGRQFSNSRSEMNVSTLELGDSALYLCASSVQDSGNTEAFFGQGTRLTVV.

This clone has a handful of counts. J is TRBJ1-5 and V is TRBV19; D not certain. V was shortened by 5 bases and J by 0 bases, with 5 bases between the two germline ends. Germline CDR1 reads LNHDA; CDR2 reads SQIVND (reference sequence). This CDR3 contains 13 residues. The CDR3 DNA follows: TGTGCCAGTAGTGACTATAGCAATCAGCCCCAGCATTTT. Protein sequence: CASSDYSNQPQHF.

The genes are TRBV4-3 and TRBJ1-2, with 9 bases fitting TRBD1. This CDR3 contains 13 residues. Looked up from germline, CDR1 is LGHNA and CDR2 is YSLEER. V was pared by 5 bases and J by 7 bases, with 5 bases of the junction left unmatched. The chain's CDR3 is CASSLDRGSGYTF. The DNA of the CDR3 is TGCGCCAGCAGCTTAGACAGGGGGAGTGGCTACACCTTC.

The V gene is TRBV5-1, the J gene TRBJ2-1; 8 nucleotides line up with TRBD2. The CDR3 has 15 amino acids. V shed 3 bases, J shed 10 bases, and the junction held 12 bases outside the gene matches. Germline V gives CDR1 SGHRS, CDR2 YFSETQ. The CDR3 protein is CASSSPGGGQGEQFF. The CDR3 DNA follows: TGCGCCAGCAGCTCGCCAGGCGGGGGGCAGGGGGAGCAGTTCTTC.

This sequence joins TRBV6-2 or TRBV6-3 and TRBJ2-1; 8 bases align to TRBD1. Trimming removed 3 bases from V and 4 bases from J; junction bases left unmatched: 14. Germline CDR1 and CDR2: MNHEY and SVGEGT. The CDR3 runs to 18 residues. The CDR3 sequence: CASSYGAGGTPKYNEQFF. As DNA, the CDR3 is TGTGCCAGCAGTTATGGAGCAGGGGGCACCCCTAAATACAATGAGCAGTTCTTC.

The V gene is TRBV9, the J gene TRBJ1-1, with a weak D call TRBD1 (5 bases). This CDR3 has 15 amino acids. Trimming removed 3 bases from V and 1 base from J, with 13 bases in between. The germline gives CDR1 SGDLS, CDR2 YYNGEE. The CDR3 protein is CASSAEQAGNTEAFF. In DNA, the CDR3 is TGTGCCAGCAGCGCTGAACAGGCCGGGAACACTGAAGCTTTCTTT.

The genes are TRBV5-1 and TRBJ1-2; perhaps TRBD1 as D (6 bases). V lost 0 bases to trimming and J lost 7 bases, with 16 bases between them. The CDR3 runs 15 residues. Looked up from germline, CDR1 is SGHRS and CDR2 is YFSETQ. CDR3: CASSLVGGRVLGYTF. The CDR3 nucleotides read TGCGCCAGCAGCTTGGTGGGGGGGCGAGTCCTTGGCTACACCTTC.

This clone was counted ten times or more. The chain links TRBV18 to TRBJ1-5; the match to TRBD1 covers 7 bases. The CDR3 length is 13 residues. The ends lost 5 bases at V and 4 bases at J; junction bases unmatched: 2. Germline loops: CDR1 KGHSH, CDR2 LQKENI. Here the CDR3 DNA reads TGTGCCAGCTCATCGGGACAGAATCAGCCCCAGCATTTT. Translation: CASSSGQNQPQHF.

V gene TRBV10-3 combines with J gene TRBJ2-5; 8 bases agree with TRBD1. This CDR3 is built from 15 residues. In germline, CDR1 is ENHRY, CDR2 SYGVKD. V lost 1 base to trimming and J lost 3 bases; unmatched junction nucleotides: 4. The CDR3 DNA is TGTGCCATCAGTGAGTACGGACAGGGTGAAGAGACCCAGTACTTC. The encoded protein is CAISEYGQGEETQYF.

The J gene is TRBJ2-7, the V gene TRBV5-4; 13 nucleotides match TRBD2. Germline-derived CDR1 and CDR2 are SGHNT and YYREEE (reference sequence). The CDR3 runs to 15 residues. With 4 bases clipped from V and 6 bases from J, the junction kept 7 bases outside the gene matches. CDR3 bases: TGTGCCAGCAGCGGAGGACTAGCGGGAGCTGGCGAGCAGTACTTC. This encodes CASSGGLAGAGEQYF.

The J gene is TRBJ2-7, the V gene TRBV6-1; TRBD2 matches at 7 bases. This CDR3 contains 16 residues. V lost 3 bases, J lost 5 bases, and 13 bases stayed unmatched. In germline, CDR1 is MNHNS, CDR2 SASEGT. Written as DNA, the CDR3 is TGTGCCAGCAGTGAGGGGGGGGGAAAGGGACCCCACGAGCAGTACTTC. It is translated as CASSEGGGKGPHEQYF.

This sequence joins TRBV7-3 and TRBJ2-3; TRBD2 aligns across 11 bases. This CDR3 is 16 amino acids long. The ends lost 4 bases at V and 2 bases at J; junction bases unmatched: 5. Per germline, CDR1 SGHTA and CDR2 FQGTGA. The CDR3 protein is CASSSLAGGPTDTQYF. As DNA, the CDR3 is TGTGCCAGCAGCTCATTAGCGGGAGGGCCCACAGATACGCAGTATTTT. Looking up the rest from reference TRBV7-3 and TRBJ2-3 gives the full variable domain: GAGVSQTPSNKVTEKGKYVELRCDPISGHTALYWYRQSLGQGPEFLIYFQGTGAADDSGLPNDRFFAVRPEGSVSTLKIQRTERGDSAVYLCASSSLAGGPTDTQYFGPGTRLTVL.

This chain joins TRBV6-6 and TRBJ2-1, with D tentatively TRBD2 (6 bases). The CDR3 contains 16 residues. CDR1 and CDR2 (germline): MNHNY, SVGAGI (reference sequence). With 8 bases removed from V and 2 bases from J, the gap between germline ends came to 19 bases. The chain's CDR3 is CASGAGGGYTYNEQFF. CDR3 bases: TGTGCCAGCGGTGCCGGGGGAGGCTACACCTACAATGAGCAGTTCTTC.

The chain has TRBV30 and TRBJ1-3, with 7 nucleotides matching TRBD1. The germline V gene has CDR1 GTSNPN and CDR2 SVGIG (reference sequence). The CDR3 extends over 13 amino acids. After removal of 5 bases from V and 2 bases from J, the junction contained 3 bases not matched to a gene. The CDR3 reads CAWSTGPGNTIYF. Written as DNA, the CDR3 is TGTGCCTGGTCGACAGGGCCTGGAAACACCATATATTTT.

This chain joins TRBV6-5 and TRBJ2-7; D remains ambiguous. CDR3 length: 14 residues. Trimming took off 6 bases at V and 2 bases at J, with 14 bases between the two ends. Germline assignment: CDR1 MNHEY and CDR2 SVGAGI. Here the CDR3 DNA reads TGTGCCAGCAGGGCGTCAAGTAGCCCCTACGAGCAGTACTTC. Residues: CASRASSSPYEQYF.

The rearrangement joins TRBV9 to TRBJ2-2; D perhaps matches TRBD2 (7 bases). V lost 0 bases and J lost 6, with 18 bases in between. This CDR3 is 17 amino acids long. CDR1 is SGDLS and CDR2 is YYNGEE in the germline V gene. The CDR3 nucleotides are TGTGCCAGCAGCGTAGGTCCCCCCGAGGGGGGGGCCGGGGAGCTGTTTTTT. Protein product: CASSVGPPEGGAGELFF.

This sequence joins TRBV4-3 and TRBJ2-1; 7 nucleotides align to TRBD2. Germline V lookup: CDR1 LGHNA, CDR2 YSLEER. With V trimmed by 0 bases and J by 0 bases, 8 bases remained unmatched. The CDR3 is 18 residues long. The CDR3 DNA reads as TGCGCCAGCAGCCAAGATGGGAGGGCCTGGAGCTCCTACAATGAGCAGTTCTTC. This translates into CASSQDGRAWSSYNEQFF.

The J gene is TRBJ1-2, the V gene TRBV7-2; 10 positions agree with TRBD1. The ends lost 0 bases at V and 4 bases at J; junction bases unmatched: 11. This CDR3 spans 18 amino acids. Germline V gives CDR1 SGHTA, CDR2 FQGNSA. The CDR3 DNA is TGTGCCAGCAGCTTAGCGCCGGGGGGGACAGGGGTGAGCTATGGCTACACCTTC. This encodes CASSLAPGGTGVSYGYTF.

This chain connects TRBV3-1 (or the pseudogene TRBV3-2) to TRBJ1-2; D is unresolved. The germline gives CDR1 LGHDT, CDR2 YNNKEL (reference sequence). This CDR3 is 14 amino acids long. V lost 0 bases and J 5 bases, leaving 10 bases between the germline ends. CDR3 nucleotide sequence: TGTGCCAGCAGCCAAGACCCCAGACTGTATGGCTACACCTTC. It is translated as CASSQDPRLYGYTF.

The V gene is TRBV28, the J gene TRBJ2-3, with D uncertain. There are 15 residues in the CDR3. Germline values: CDR1 MDHEN, CDR2 SYDVKM. V dropped 3 bases and J dropped 2 bases, with 12 bases sitting between them. The CDR3: CASSFSQANTDTQYF. CDR3 DNA: TGTGCCAGCAGTTTCAGTCAGGCGAACACAGATACGCAGTATTTT.

The J gene is TRBJ2-2, the V gene TRBV7-2; TRBD2 matches 8 bases. V was clipped by 1 base and J by 4 bases; unmatched bases: 5. The CDR3 runs 16 residues. Germline CDR1 is SGHTA and CDR2 is FQGNSA. The CDR3 DNA sequence: TGTGCCAGCAGCTTAGTCTCGGGGGGGTCCACCGGGGAGCTGTTTTTT. Encoded protein: CASSLVSGGSTGELFF.